Shown below are 15 T cell receptor beta chains from a single sample sequenced in a study of blood T cell repertoires in COVID-19 (dated by TCRdb to the early 2020s). Library method: the immunoSEQ multiplex PCR assay. TCRdb mirrors the immuneACCESS table, restricted to in-frame sequences. Some clones are absent from its copies; in checked studies, under half trace to an unresolved V gene, and the reason for the others is unknown. Within this sample are 150,000 to 200,000 clones, with approximately 90% of them counted one time only. In total, the top ten clones hold approximately 4.1% of the sample. Sequencing was done on a sample of peripheral blood. The receptors were sampled from a woman aged 55-70 years who had recovered from COVID-19.

This chain links TRBV7-9 with TRBJ2-3, with TRBD1 identical over 7 bases. Germline V gene sequence: CDR1 SEHNR, CDR2 FQNEAQ (reference sequence). CDR3 size: 16 residues. V lost 6 bases and J lost 2; bases outside the gene matches: 11. The DNA of the CDR3 is TGTGCCAGCAGGACCCGGGACAGTTTAACCACAGATACGCAGTATTTT. Translation: CASRTRDSLTTDTQYF.

This clone was observed a single time. This chain uses TRBV4-2 with TRBJ2-3; 10 nucleotides agree with TRBD2. From germline, CDR1 is LGHNA and CDR2 YNFKEQ. J was trimmed by 1 base and V by 8 bases; bases with no gene match: 15. This CDR3 region has 18 residues. The CDR3 nucleotides are TGTGCCAGCGGAGGGGGCCTAGCGGGGGACCAAGGCACAGATACGCAGTATTTT. It encodes CASGGGLAGDQGTDTQYF.

J is TRBJ1-1 and V is TRBV24-1; 8 bases map to TRBD1. The V gene end was trimmed by 3 bases and the J gene end by 5 bases; junction bases not matched to a gene: 7. The CDR3 is 15 amino acids. Germline CDR1 and CDR2: KGHDR and SFDVKD. The CDR3 sequence: CATSDRDRGETEAFF. The CDR3 DNA sequence: TGTGCCACCAGTGATCGAGACAGGGGTGAAACTGAAGCTTTCTTT.

The genes are TRBV7-9 and TRBJ2-3; 8 nucleotides match TRBD2. Germline CDR1 reads SEHNR; CDR2 reads FQNEAQ (reference sequence). Unmatched junction bases numbered 0, after V lost 3 bases and J lost 1 base. The CDR3 is 14 amino acids. CDR3 residues: CASSLTSGTDTQYF. The DNA of the CDR3 is TGTGCCAGCAGCTTGACTAGCGGCACAGATACGCAGTATTTT. Filled out from reference TRBV7-9 and TRBJ2-3, the complete variable domain reads DTGVSQNPRHKITKRGQNVTFRCDPISEHNRLYWYRQTLGQGPEFLTYFQNEAQLEKSRLLSDRFSAERPKGSFSTLEIQRTEQGDSAMYLCASSLTSGTDTQYFGPGTRLTVL.

The chain recombines TRBV5-1 with TRBJ2-3, with D possibly matching TRBD1 (6 bases). In germline, CDR1 is SGHRS, CDR2 YFSETQ. The CDR3 contains 14 residues. Trimming stripped 2 bases from V and 2 bases from J, with 9 bases between. CDR3 coding DNA: TGCGCCAGCAGCTTTGACAGGAACACAGATACGCAGTATTTT. It is translated as CASSFDRNTDTQYF.

V usage is TRBV7-2 and J usage is TRBJ2-3, with TRBD1 matching 8 bases. Germline V CDR1 and CDR2: SGHTA, FQGNSA. The CDR3 covers 13 residues. V shed 3 bases, J shed 6 bases, and the junction held 2 bases outside the gene matches. The CDR3 region is CASSLDRADTQYF. The CDR3 coding sequence is TGTGCCAGCAGCTTGGACAGGGCTGATACGCAGTATTTT.

As to this clone: One end of the junction fails to match germline, which may point to a read error. This sequence joins TRBV10-3 and TRBJ2-7; no definite D call. CDR3 size: 13 residues. The germline V gene has CDR1 ENHRY and CDR2 SYGVKD. CDR3 nucleotides: TGTGCCATCAGTGGACATCCTTACGAGCCGTGCTTCTTC. Its protein product is CAISGHPYEPCFF.

The chain combines TRBV7-9 with TRBJ2-3; tentative D call: TRBD1 (5 bases). This CDR3 has 16 amino acids. Germline V CDR1 and CDR2: SEHNR, FQNEAQ (reference sequence). Deletions cut 5 bases from V and 1 base from J, with 16 bases between. CDR3 sequence (DNA): TGTGCCAGCAGCGAGCCGACAGCCCGAGGCACAGATACGCAGTATTTT. Amino acids: CASSEPTARGTDTQYF.

This chain joins TRBV6-2 or TRBV6-3 and TRBJ2-3, with D maybe TRBD2 (6 bases). The CDR3 loop spans 12 amino acids. V was pared by 5 bases and J by 4 bases, with 7 bases between. The germline gives CDR1 MNHEY, CDR2 SVGEGT. This CDR3 is CASSRRADTQYF. The CDR3 region has the DNA TGTGCCAGCAGTCGGAGGGCAGATACGCAGTATTTT.

The chain couples TRBV6-1 to TRBJ1-2, with D perhaps matching TRBD1 (6 bases). The V and J ends lost 4 bases and 4 bases respectively, with 19 bases between them. Per germline, CDR1 MNHNS and CDR2 SASEGT. The CDR3 loop spans 16 amino acids. The CDR3 reads CASSVNRALGTYGYTF. In DNA, the CDR3 is TGTGCCAGCAGTGTGAACAGGGCCCTTGGGACCTATGGCTACACCTTC.

The CDR3 reads CASSLLGGGQPQHF. Here the CDR3 DNA reads TGTGCCAGCAGTTTATTAGGGGGGGGTCAGCCCCAGCATTTT. The chain uses TRBV27 and TRBJ1-5; D perhaps matches TRBD1 (6 bases). CDR3 length equals 14 residues. From germline, CDR1 is MNHEY and CDR2 SMNVEV (reference sequence). V gave up 1 base and J gave up 6 bases, with 10 bases separating them.

V usage is TRBV5-1 and J usage is TRBJ1-4; 7 bases fit TRBD1. The CDR3 consists of 15 residues. V lost 1 base and J lost 4; bases outside the gene matches: 4. Germline-derived CDR1 and CDR2 are SGHRS and YFSETQ. The CDR3, as DNA: TGCGCCAGCAGCTTGTCGGGACAGTATAATGAAAAACTGTTTTTT. Its protein is CASSLSGQYNEKLFF.

This sequence joins TRBV3-1 (or the pseudogene TRBV3-2) and TRBJ2-5, with 9 bases lining up with TRBD1. Germline-derived CDR1 and CDR2 are LGHDT and YNNKEL (reference sequence). The CDR3 contains 14 residues. Trimming took 2 bases from V and 4 from J; bases not matched to a gene: 2. Here the CDR3 reads CASSQLQGAETQYF. As DNA, the CDR3 is TGTGCCAGCAGCCAACTACAGGGGGCAGAGACCCAGTACTTC.

The V call is TRBV5-1, the J call TRBJ1-6; D gene ambiguous. This CDR3 has 16 amino acids. Germline V CDR1 and CDR2: SGHRS, YFSETQ. V was cut by 0 bases and J by 0 bases, with 7 bases left in between. The CDR3 region is CASSLAQISYNSPLHF. In DNA, the CDR3 is TGCGCCAGCAGCTTGGCTCAGATCTCCTATAATTCACCCCTCCACTTT.

V is TRBV4-1 and J is TRBJ1-2; perhaps TRBD1 as D (6 bases). This CDR3 region has 14 residues. CDR1 and CDR2 (germline): MGHRA, YSYEKL. The V end was cut by 0 bases, the J end by 7 bases, with 12 bases between. The CDR3 sequence: CASSQDQGHSGYTF. The CDR3 DNA is TGCGCCAGCAGCCAAGACCAGGGGCATAGTGGCTACACCTTC.